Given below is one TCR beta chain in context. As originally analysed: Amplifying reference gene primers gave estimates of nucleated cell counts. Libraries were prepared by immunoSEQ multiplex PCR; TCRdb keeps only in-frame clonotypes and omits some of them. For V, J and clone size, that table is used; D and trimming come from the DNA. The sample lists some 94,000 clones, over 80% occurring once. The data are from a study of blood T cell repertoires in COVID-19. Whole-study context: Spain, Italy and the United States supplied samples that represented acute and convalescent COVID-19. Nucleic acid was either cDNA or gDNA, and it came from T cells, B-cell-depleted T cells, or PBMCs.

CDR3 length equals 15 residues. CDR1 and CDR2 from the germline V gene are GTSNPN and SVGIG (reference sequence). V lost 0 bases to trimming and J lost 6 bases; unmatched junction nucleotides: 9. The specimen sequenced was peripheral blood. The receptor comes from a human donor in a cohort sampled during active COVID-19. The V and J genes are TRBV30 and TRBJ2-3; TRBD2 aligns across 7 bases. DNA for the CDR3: TGTGCCTGGAGTGTAGGGAGGGGCCGTGGGGATACGCAGTATTTT. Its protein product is CAWSVGRGRGDTQYF.